This record concerns one T cell receptor (beta chain) sequence. Its antigen is still unknown. This sample stems from a study of radiotherapy plus CTLA-4 blockade in lung cancer. With V trimmed by 6 bases and J by 5 bases, 7 bases remained unmatched. CDR1 is SNHLY, CDR2 FYNNEI, per germline. CDR3 length: 15 amino acids. General observations from the study: TCR clones of tumor origin grew in blood after radiotherapy plus ipilimumab.

Assay used: immunoSEQ multiplex PCR; TCRdb lists only in-frame clones, some missing. Counted here are about 78,000 clones, around 90% occurring once; the ten biggest clones make up about 1%. This sequence joins TRBV2 and TRBJ2-3, with 11 positions matching TRBD2. The clonotype was recovered from a human donor with non-small cell lung cancer who had stable disease on radiotherapy plus ipilimumab. The sample here was peripheral blood, taken from a patient treated with radiotherapy plus ipilimumab. The CDR3 loop is CASRATSGSLDTQYF. The DNA of the CDR3 is TGTGCCAGCAGGGCCACTAGCGGGAGCCTAGATACGCAGTATTTT.